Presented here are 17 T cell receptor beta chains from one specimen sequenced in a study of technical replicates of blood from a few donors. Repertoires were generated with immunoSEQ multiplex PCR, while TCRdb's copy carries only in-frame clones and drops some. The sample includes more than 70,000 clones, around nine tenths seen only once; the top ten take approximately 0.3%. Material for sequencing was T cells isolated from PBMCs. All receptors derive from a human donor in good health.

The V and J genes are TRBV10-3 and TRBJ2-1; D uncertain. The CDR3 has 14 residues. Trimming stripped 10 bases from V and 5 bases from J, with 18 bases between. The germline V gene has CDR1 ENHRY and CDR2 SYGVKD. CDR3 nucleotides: TGTGCCAGTCATCATTCGACCGGAGACAATGAGCAGTTCTTC. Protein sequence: CASHHSTGDNEQFF.

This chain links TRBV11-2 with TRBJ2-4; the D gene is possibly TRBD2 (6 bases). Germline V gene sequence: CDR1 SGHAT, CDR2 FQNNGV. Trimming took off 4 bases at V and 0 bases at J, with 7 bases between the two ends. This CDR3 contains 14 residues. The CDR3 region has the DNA TGTGCCAGCAGCTCGGGACTAGCCAAAAACATTCAGTACTTC. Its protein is CASSSGLAKNIQYF.

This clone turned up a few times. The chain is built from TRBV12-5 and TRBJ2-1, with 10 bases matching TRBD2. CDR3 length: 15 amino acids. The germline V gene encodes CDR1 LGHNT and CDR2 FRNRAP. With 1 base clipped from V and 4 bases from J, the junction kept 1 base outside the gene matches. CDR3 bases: TGTGCTAGTGGTTTGGGGACTAGCGGATACAATGAGCAGTTCTTC. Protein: CASGLGTSGYNEQFF.

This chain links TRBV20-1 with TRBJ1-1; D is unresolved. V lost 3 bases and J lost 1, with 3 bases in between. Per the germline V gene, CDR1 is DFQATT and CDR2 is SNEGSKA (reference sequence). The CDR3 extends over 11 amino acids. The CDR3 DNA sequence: TGCAGTGCTAGTAGGAACACTGAAGCTTTCTTT. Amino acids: CSASRNTEAFF.

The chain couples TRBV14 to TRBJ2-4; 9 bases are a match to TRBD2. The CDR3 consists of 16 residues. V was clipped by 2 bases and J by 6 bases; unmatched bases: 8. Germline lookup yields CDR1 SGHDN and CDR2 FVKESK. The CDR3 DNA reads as TGTGCCAGCAGCCAAAGTAGCGGGGGCAGTAGAAACATTCAGTACTTC. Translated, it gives CASSQSSGGSRNIQYF.

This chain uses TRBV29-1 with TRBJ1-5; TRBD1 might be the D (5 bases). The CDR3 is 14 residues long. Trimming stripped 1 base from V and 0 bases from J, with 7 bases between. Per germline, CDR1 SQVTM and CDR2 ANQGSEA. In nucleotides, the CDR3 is TGCAGCGTTGAAGGACAGACTAGCAATCAGCCCCAGCATTTT. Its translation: CSVEGQTSNQPQHF.

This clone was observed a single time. This CDR3 reads CASSRSGTGTYEQYF. DNA of the CDR3: TGTGCCAGCAGCCGTTCCGGGACAGGTACCTACGAGCAGTACTTC. V gene TRBV6-6 combines with J gene TRBJ2-7; TRBD1 aligns across 8 bases. Germline V gene sequence: CDR1 MNHNY, CDR2 SVGAGI (reference sequence). V shed 6 bases and J 2 bases; nucleotides not matched to a gene: 9. This CDR3 is 15 amino acids long.

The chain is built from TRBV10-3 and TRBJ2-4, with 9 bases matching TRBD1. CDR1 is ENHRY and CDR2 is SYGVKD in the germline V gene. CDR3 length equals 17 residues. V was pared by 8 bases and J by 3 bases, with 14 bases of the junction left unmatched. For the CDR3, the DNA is TGTGCCATCCCCGACGGACGGGACAGGGCGGTCAAAAACATTCAGTACTTC. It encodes CAIPDGRDRAVKNIQYF.

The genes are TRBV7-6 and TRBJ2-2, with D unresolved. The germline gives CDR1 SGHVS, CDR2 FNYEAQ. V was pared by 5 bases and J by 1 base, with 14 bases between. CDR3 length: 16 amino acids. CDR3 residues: CASSQRGAENTGELFF. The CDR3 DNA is TGTGCCAGCAGCCAACGCGGCGCTGAGAACACCGGGGAGCTGTTTTTT.

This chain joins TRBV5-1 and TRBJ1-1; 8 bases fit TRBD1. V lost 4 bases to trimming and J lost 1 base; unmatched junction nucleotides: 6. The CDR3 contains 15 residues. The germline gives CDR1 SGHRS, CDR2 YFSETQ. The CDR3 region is CASSQGAGRNTEAFF. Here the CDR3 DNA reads TGCGCCAGCAGCCAGGGGGCAGGTCGGAACACTGAAGCTTTCTTT.

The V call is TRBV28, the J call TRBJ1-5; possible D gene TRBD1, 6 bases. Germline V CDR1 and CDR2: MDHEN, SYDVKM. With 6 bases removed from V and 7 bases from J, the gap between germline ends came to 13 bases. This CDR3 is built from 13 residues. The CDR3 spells CASRTGTSQPQHF. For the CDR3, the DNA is TGTGCCAGCAGAACAGGGACAAGCCAGCCCCAGCATTTT.

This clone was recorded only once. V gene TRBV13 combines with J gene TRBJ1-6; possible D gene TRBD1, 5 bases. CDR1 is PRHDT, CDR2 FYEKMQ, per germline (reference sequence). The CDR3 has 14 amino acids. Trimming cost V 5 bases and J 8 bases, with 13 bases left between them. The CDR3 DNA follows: TGTGCCAGCAGCGGGGCAGGGCGCGATTCACCCCTCCACTTT. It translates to CASSGAGRDSPLHF. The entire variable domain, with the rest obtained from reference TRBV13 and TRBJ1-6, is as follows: AAGVIQSPRHLIKEKRETATLKCYPIPRHDTVYWYQQGPGQDPQFLISFYEKMQSDKGSIPDRFSAQQFSDYHSELNMSSLELGDSALYFCASSGAGRDSPLHFGNGTRLTVT.

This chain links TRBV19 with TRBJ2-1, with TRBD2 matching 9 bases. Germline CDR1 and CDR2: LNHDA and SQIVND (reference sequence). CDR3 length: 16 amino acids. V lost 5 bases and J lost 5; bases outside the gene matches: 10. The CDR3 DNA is TGTGCCAGTAGTGCACTGTTGGCGGGGGGGGACAATGAGCAGTTCTTC. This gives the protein CASSALLAGGDNEQFF. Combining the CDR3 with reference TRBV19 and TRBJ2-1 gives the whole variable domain DGGITQSPKYLFRKEGQNVTLSCEQNLNHDAMYWYRQDPGQGLRLIYYSQIVNDFQKGDIAEGYSVSREKKESFPLTVTSAQKNPTAFYLCASSALLAGGDNEQFFGPGTRLTVL.

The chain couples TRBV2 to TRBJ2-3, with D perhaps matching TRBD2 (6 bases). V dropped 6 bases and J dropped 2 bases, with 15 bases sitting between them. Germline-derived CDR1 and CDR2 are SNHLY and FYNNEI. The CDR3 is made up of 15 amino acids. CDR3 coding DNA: TGTGCCAGCAGGGCCCGAGGAGGGGCCACAGATACGCAGTATTTT. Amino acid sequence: CASRARGGATDTQYF.

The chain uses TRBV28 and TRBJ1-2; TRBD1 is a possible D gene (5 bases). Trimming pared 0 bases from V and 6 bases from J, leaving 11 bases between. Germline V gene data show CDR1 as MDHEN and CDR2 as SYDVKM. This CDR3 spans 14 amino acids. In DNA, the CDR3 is TGTGCCAGCAGTTTATGGGGGGGAGGGGATGGCTACACCTTC. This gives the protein CASSLWGGGDGYTF.

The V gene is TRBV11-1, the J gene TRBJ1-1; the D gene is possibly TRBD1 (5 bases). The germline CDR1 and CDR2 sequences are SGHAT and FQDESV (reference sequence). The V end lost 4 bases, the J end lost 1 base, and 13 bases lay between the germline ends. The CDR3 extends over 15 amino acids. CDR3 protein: CASSYPGAKNTEAFF. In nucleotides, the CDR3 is TGTGCCAGCAGCTATCCTGGGGCCAAGAACACTGAAGCTTTCTTT.

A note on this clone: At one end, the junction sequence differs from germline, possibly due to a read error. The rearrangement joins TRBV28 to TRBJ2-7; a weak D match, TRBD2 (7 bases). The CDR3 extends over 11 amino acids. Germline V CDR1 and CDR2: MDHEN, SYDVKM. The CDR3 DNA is TGTGCCAGCAGTTTGGGGGGGCCTAGGTTTTTC. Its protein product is CASSLGGPRFF.